This TCR beta chain comes out of a study of cytomegalovirus exposure and HLA in healthy donors (TCRdb year 2017). Some background on the complete study: An earlier analysis of several hundred of the donors reported approximately 270 Gb of sequence data and about 100 million unique TCR beta sequences from some 180 million T cells. Roughly 300 gigabases of sequencing data and approximately 84 million unique TCR sequences were included in an early release covering about 700 HLA-typed donors. Of the approximately 370 genotyped donors, 81% were placed in the genetic ancestry cluster associated with self-reported Caucasian donors. The study aimed to test whether cataloging public T cell receptors could reveal signatures of past pathogen exposure. The study used immunosequencing to profile the T cell repertoires of around 600 subjects and linked those repertoires to cytomegalovirus serostatus. Along with the roughly 670-subject first cohort, a separate validation cohort of over a hundred different subjects was used. To predict cytomegalovirus infection status, the study brought together high-throughput TCR immunosequencing, statistical association of individual TCRs with disease status, and machine learning. A later analysis re-examined previously published TCR beta repertoires from over 500 donors and added high-resolution HLA genotyping to investigate patterns of TCR occurrence. The later analysis used no new phenotypic data to find candidate immune exposures, relying instead on TCR beta sequences and their occurrence across donors. An earlier analysis of 500 to 750 of the donors applied high-throughput TCR beta sequencing to assess whether each TCR beta V gene segment acted as functional or pseudogenic. Donor age, sex, ethnicity and CMV serostatus were compiled alongside the repertoire data. Genome-wide SNP genotypes for about 65% of the roughly 670 donors were used in a later genetic analysis, which treated that subset as a discovery cohort. Every discovery cohort repertoire had been produced on one sequencing platform. HLA typing covered class I and class II loci at four-digit resolution. Typing coverage varied by locus: roughly 629-640 donors for A, B, C, DRB1 and DQB1; 500 to 550 for DQA1; approximately 570 for DPA1; 450 to 480 for DPB1. Several DR-DQ haplotypes were handled as single units for association and clustering because linkage in the cohort was strong. Among a few hundred genotyped donors of the cohort, an average of about 240,000 unique TCR beta nucleotide sequences were sequenced per donor, roughly a sixth of them non-productive.

Overall results and qualifications from the work: Because HLA typing was missing for some donors at each locus, association tests included only the typed subset. Strong co-occurrence of HLA alleles, especially DR and DQ, made assigning TCR associations to individual alleles difficult. Sequencing depth was assumed to be roughly uniform across donors in the presence/absence analyses, though that assumption may not hold. Specific HLA alleles were associated with more than 15,000 TCR beta sequences at a false discovery rate of 0.05 in a later analysis. V-gene and J-gene trimming of TCR beta chains was associated with a missense DCLRE1C variant in a later genetic analysis, and the association was replicated in an independent cohort. Three of the identified cytomegalovirus-associated TCR beta chains were confirmed in vitro to be specific for cytomegalovirus antigens. A further reported finding was that TCR beta sequences accurately predicted the HLA-A and HLA-B alleles for most subjects in the first cohort. The classifier was reported to diagnose cytomegalovirus status with high specificity and sensitivity in both the original and validation cohorts. A later genetic analysis reported fewer N-insertions in productive TCRs among donors in an Asian-associated ancestry cluster than the approximately 670-donor mean. A later analysis reported that several top co-occurrence clusters appeared linked to parvovirus B19, influenza, CMV and Epstein-Barr virus. The study gave a list of under 200 TCR beta chains associated with cytomegalovirus. A later analysis found that TCR association rates varied across HLA loci, with DRB1 alleles showing the most associated TCRs and HLA-C alleles the fewest. According to the authors, the approach could potentially be generalized to other disease states and immunological phenotypes. Most CMV-associated TCR beta chains appeared to be HLA-restricted in a later analysis, and the HLA associations seemed to be driven largely by CMV exposure. Linkage disequilibrium might explain the correlated functional status among segregating V segments, but an unknown experimental factor could not be ruled out. Compared with equally common non-associated chains, HLA-associated TCR beta chains in a later analysis were more clonally expanded and had lower generation probabilities. A cluster of highly shared sequence variants was judged likely to be a technical artifact of the sequencing pipeline. Only TCR beta chains were sequenced in this cohort, and the absence of alpha or paired-chain data limited detectable features. Broadly in line with IMGT annotations, most TCR beta V segments showed up in productive rearrangements about 87% or about 30% of the time in an earlier analysis of approximately 600 of the donors. Because counts were too low, seventeen rarely observed V segments, including chromosome 9 orphons, were left out of the earlier analysis of a few hundred of the donors. Across donors, most TCR sequences were observed very rarely, whereas some public TCRs were present in many individuals. CMV serostatus was the only immune exposure information available for the cohort.

The library was built by means of the immunoSEQ multiplex PCR assay. For the multiplex PCR, a mixture combining 60 forward primers for TCR Vbeta segments and 13 reverse primers for TCR Jbeta segments was used. The CDR3 region of rearranged TCR beta genes was amplified from genomic DNA with a multiplex PCR assay. Amplified TCR beta libraries were sequenced as 87-base-pair reads on the Illumina HiSeq System. From the authors' description of their analysis: In a later analysis, some 80 million unique TCR beta chains were counted across the 500 to 850 repertoires, and roughly 9.9 million of these chains were shared by at least two donors. A nearest-neighbor algorithm error-corrected the raw reads and collapsed the reads into unique sequences, merging closely related sequences to remove PCR and sequencing errors. CDR3 sequences were aligned to IMGT reference sequences to assign V, D and J gene segments. For a sequence to be retained, a match of at least six nucleotides to both a V gene segment and a J gene segment was required. A rearrangement was called productive if the CDR3 had no stop codons and remained in frame with V and J, and every other rearrangement was called non-productive. CDR3 was defined by IMGT convention, running from the second conserved V-encoded cysteine to the conserved J-encoded phenylalanine. The earlier analysis of about 620 of the donors excluded sequences that lacked an unambiguous match to a single V gene segment. An earlier analysis of several hundred of the donors called V segments functional above 56.7% productive rearrangements and segregating when the between-donor standard deviation exceeded 5%. A statistical classification framework was built for diagnosing cytomegalovirus status from the catalog of TCR beta chain sequences. A later analysis assigned V and J genes by comparing TCR nucleotide sequences with IMGT/GENE-DB human TR gene sequences. The TCRdist pipeline was used in a later analysis to assign CDR3 sequences and most-parsimonious VDJ recombination scenarios. A later analysis defined each TCR beta chain by its CDR3 amino acid sequence plus V-gene family, and excluded reads lacking a unique V-gene family. In a later analysis, 500 to 700 highly shared, low-generation-probability nucleotide sequences were removed to address suspected cross-contamination and a sequencing artifact. In a later analysis, a clonal expansion index for each public chain was calculated from normalized within-repertoire ranks of inferred template counts. Generation probabilities in a later analysis came from a VDJ recombination model fitted to out-of-frame rearrangements, and those results were checked against IGoR. A later analysis scored TCR-TCR, TCR-HLA and TCR-CMV co-occurrence with hypergeometric tests, applying a repertoire-size bias correction to TCR pairs. In a later analysis, false discovery rates were estimated by permuting HLA or CMV assignments 20 times. In a later analysis, co-occurring TCRs were grouped using DBSCAN, with TCRdist sequence similarity added in when clustering inside HLA-allele-positive subsets. Repertoires with fewer than 30,000 or more than 120,000 public chains, plus five repertoires with anomalous nucleotide sharing, were excluded from co-occurrence clustering. TCRdb limited this immuneACCESS table to in-frame rearrangements with V and J called. A share of clones is missing; checked studies link under half to unresolved V genes, and the rest is unexplained. That table furnishes V, J and clone size, whereas the DNA furnished D and trimming. The sample table holds about 260,000 clones, of which 84% were seen once. The ten largest clonotypes hold about 2% of the sample.

As regards this clone: This clone's antigen is unknown. No base quality information exists; no much larger clone differs at one position.

In total, roughly 710 healthy bone marrow donors made up the cohort. At the time of sampling, every cohort member was nominally healthy, though immune exposures that went unrecorded were likely present. The donor was CMV seropositive and was included in the group of some 290 seropositive cohort members. A peripheral blood sample was collected from each donor, and TCR beta sequencing was performed on peripheral blood mononuclear cells. The Qiagen DNeasy Blood Extraction Kit was used to extract genomic DNA from the blood cell samples. Sequenced: PBMCs. This TCR was sampled from a woman between 40 and 55 years old in good health and CMV-seropositive.

Read as DNA, the sequence is TGTGCCAGCAGTTTTGGGGGGGGGACGCCCCGACCCCTCCACTTT. Translated, this is CASSFGGGTPRPLHF. This chain is built from TRBV27 and TRBJ1-6, with a weak D call of TRBD1 (5 bases match). Counted from cysteine to phenylalanine, this CDR3 has 15 amino acids. Left in the record is the CDR3 DNA by itself, 45 bases read in frame from the first base. Taken from the germline V gene (reference sequence), the CDR1 and CDR2 loops are MNHEY and SMNVEV. V drops 3 bases and J drops 12 bases, leaving 18 bases in between.